These 6 T cell receptor beta chains came from one sample sequenced in a study of cytomegalovirus exposure and HLA in healthy donors (dated by TCRdb to 2017 to 2019). Library prep was done by the immunoSEQ multiplex PCR assay. The table comes from immuneACCESS by way of TCRdb, which keeps in-frame sequences with V and J called. Part of the clones is missing from these tables; in studies checked, under half for an unresolved V gene and the rest for unknown reasons. This sample lists about 98,000 clones; approximately 84% were detected once. About 6.5% of the sample is taken by the ten largest. Sequencing was carried out using PBMCs. These receptors originate from a man aged 18 to 30 in good health and CMV-seropositive.

The CDR3 DNA reads TGTGCCAGCAGTGAAGGTCTAGCGAGCGTGTACGAGCAGTACTTC. Translating gives CASSEGLASVYEQYF. V is TRBV25-1 and J is TRBJ2-7; maybe TRBD2 (6 bases). Trimming removed 2 bases at V and 4 bases at J, with 15 bases between. The CDR3 loop spans 15 amino acids. The germline CDR1 and CDR2 sequences are MGHDK and SYGVNS.

The chain combines TRBV7-9 with TRBJ2-7; a weak D match, TRBD2 (6 bases). The CDR3 consists of 16 residues. CDR1 SEHNR and CDR2 FQNEAQ come from the germline V gene (reference sequence). V lost 1 base, J lost 2 bases, and 15 bases lay in between. DNA of the CDR3: TGTGCCAGCAGCTTAGATGGGGGGTTAAAAACCTACGAGCAGTACTTC. Protein product: CASSLDGGLKTYEQYF.

V and J are TRBV29-1 and TRBJ1-2, with 11 bases that match TRBD1. This CDR3 is built from 13 residues. V trimming: 3 bases; J trimming: 4 bases; junction bases outside the gene matches: 1. Germline assignment: CDR1 SQVTM and CDR2 ANQGSEA. The CDR3 nucleotides are TGCAGCGTTGAGGGGACAGGGGGCTATGGCTACACCTTC. As protein: CSVEGTGGYGYTF.

V is TRBV19 and J is TRBJ1-4; D is perhaps TRBD1 (5 bases). CDR1 is LNHDA and CDR2 is SQIVND in the germline V gene (reference sequence). The CDR3 spans 14 residues. Trimming left V 7 bases short and J 4 bases short, with 13 bases between. The CDR3 is CASNRPSSNEKLFF. As DNA, the CDR3 is TGTGCCAGTAACAGGCCAAGCAGTAATGAAAAACTGTTTTTT. The complete variable domain, with remaining parts taken from reference TRBV19 and TRBJ1-4, reads DGGITQSPKYLFRKEGQNVTLSCEQNLNHDAMYWYRQDPGQGLRLIYYSQIVNDFQKGDIAEGYSVSREKKESFPLTVTSAQKNPTAFYLCASNRPSSNEKLFFGSGTQLSVL.

The rearrangement links TRBV4-3 to TRBJ1-6; TRBD1 is a possible D gene (5 bases). V dropped 6 bases and J dropped 9 bases, with 12 bases sitting between them. Germline-derived CDR1 and CDR2 are LGHNA and YSLEER. This CDR3 is built from 13 residues. CDR3 nucleotides: TGCGCCAGCAGTCTCGGGGGTTTTTCACCCCTCCACTTT. Translation: CASSLGGFSPLHF.

The chain links TRBV7-8 to TRBJ1-6; 7 bases agree with TRBD1. The V segment lost 2 bases and the J segment 4 bases; nucleotides outside the gene matches: 11. The CDR3 sequence is 18 residues long. Germline assignment: CDR1 SGHVS and CDR2 FQNEAQ. The CDR3 DNA reads TGTGCCAGCAGCTTATCCCTAGACAGGGCTGTTTATAATTCACCCCTCCACTTT. Translation: CASSLSLDRAVYNSPLHF.